The sequence of this TCR beta chain was determined in a study of naive and memory T cell subsets. In this sample, this clonotype turned up many times. Its target is unknown. The beta constant-region primer was an equimolar mix of two oligonucleotides covering TRBC1 and TRBC2. Ligation attached a single-stranded oligonucleotide with a 12-nucleotide UMI and the SP2 primer to the cDNA 3' end. Using its own MiXCR run on the UMI-ligation and nested PCR reads, TCRdb lists one record per CDR3 protein. The sample yields fewer than 30,000 distinct CDR3 sequences, around a tenth seen once. Broader study findings: A clonotype means one alpha or beta sequence, not an alpha/beta pair.

Germline trimming cut 4 bases from V and 5 bases from J; bases unmatched to any gene: 2. Germline V gene lookup returns CDR1 SNHLY and CDR2 FYNNEI. This CDR3 is built from 12 residues. Sequential positive selection took CD4 T cells first, then CD8 T cells. The TCR was taken from a human donor in good health. Input material: effector memory CD4+ T cells from blood. The subset here: effector memory, CD45RA- CD27-. This chain joins TRBV2 and TRBJ2-7, with 7 bases aligning to TRBD1. CDR3 residues: CASSGDSDEQYF. In DNA, the CDR3 is TGTGCCAGCAGTGGGGACAGCGACGAGCAGTACTTC.